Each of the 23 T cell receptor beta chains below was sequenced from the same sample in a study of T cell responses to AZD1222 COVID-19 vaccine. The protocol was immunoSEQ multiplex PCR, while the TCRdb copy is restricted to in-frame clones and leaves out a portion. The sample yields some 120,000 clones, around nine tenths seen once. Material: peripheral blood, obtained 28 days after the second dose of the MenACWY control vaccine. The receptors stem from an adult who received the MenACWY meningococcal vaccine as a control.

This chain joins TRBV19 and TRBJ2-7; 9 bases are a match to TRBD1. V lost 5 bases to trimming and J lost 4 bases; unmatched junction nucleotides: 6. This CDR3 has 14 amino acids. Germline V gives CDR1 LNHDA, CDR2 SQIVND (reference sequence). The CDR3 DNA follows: TGTGCCAGTAGTGTGGGGACAGGGAGGTACGAGCAGTACTTC. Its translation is CASSVGTGRYEQYF.

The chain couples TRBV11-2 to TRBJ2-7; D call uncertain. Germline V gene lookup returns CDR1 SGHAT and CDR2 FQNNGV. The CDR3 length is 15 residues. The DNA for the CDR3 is TGTGCCAACAGCTTAGGTTCGCCAAAGCTTTACGAGCAGTACGTC. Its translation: CANSLGSPKLYEQYV.

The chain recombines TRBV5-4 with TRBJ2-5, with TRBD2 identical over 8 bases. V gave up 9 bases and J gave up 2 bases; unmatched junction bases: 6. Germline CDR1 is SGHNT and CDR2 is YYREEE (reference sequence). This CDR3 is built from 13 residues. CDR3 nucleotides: TGTGCCAACTCCGGGGGGGGGCAAGAGACCCAGTACTTC. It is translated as CANSGGGQETQYF.

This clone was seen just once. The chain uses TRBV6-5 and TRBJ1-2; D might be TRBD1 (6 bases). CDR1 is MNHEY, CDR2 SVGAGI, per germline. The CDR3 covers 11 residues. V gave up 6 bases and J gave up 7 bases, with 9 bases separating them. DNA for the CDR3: TGTGCCAGCAGCGACAGGACTGGCTACACCTTC. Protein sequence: CASSDRTGYTF.

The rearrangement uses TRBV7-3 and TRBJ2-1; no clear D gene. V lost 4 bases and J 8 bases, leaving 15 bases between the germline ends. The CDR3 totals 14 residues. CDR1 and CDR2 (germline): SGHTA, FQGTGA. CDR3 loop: CASSSALLGHEQFF. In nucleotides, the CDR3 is TGTGCCAGCAGCTCCGCCCTTCTAGGCCATGAGCAGTTCTTC.

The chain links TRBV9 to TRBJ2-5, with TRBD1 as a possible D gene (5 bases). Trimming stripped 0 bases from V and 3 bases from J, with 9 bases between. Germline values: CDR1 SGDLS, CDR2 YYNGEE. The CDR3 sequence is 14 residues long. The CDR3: CASSVEVGEETQYF. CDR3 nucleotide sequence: TGTGCCAGCAGCGTAGAGGTAGGGGAAGAGACCCAGTACTTC.

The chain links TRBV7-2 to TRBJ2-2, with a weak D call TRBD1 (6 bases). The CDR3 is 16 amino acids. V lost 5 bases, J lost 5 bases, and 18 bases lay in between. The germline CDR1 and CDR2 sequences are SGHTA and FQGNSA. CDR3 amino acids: CASSPLLDRVTGELFF. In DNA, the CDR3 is TGTGCCAGCAGCCCCCTTCTGGACAGAGTAACCGGGGAGCTGTTTTTT.

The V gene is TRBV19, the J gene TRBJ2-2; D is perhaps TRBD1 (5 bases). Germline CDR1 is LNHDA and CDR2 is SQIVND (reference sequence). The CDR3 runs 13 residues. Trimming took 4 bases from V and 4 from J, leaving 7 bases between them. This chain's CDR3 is CASSRRGTGELFF. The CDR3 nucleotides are TGTGCCAGTAGTAGAAGGGGCACCGGGGAGCTGTTTTTT.

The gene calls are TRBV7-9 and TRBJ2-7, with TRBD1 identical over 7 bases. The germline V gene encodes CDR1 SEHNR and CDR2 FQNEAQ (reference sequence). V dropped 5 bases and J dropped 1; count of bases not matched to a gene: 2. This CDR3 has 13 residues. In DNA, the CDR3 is TGTGCCAGCAGCCGACAGGGTTCCTACGAGCAGTACGTC. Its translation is CASSRQGSYEQYV.

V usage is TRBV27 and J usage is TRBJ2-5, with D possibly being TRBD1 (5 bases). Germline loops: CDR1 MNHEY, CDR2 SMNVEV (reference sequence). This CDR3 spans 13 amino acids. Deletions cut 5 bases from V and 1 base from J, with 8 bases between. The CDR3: CASSPTVQETQYF. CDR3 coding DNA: TGTGCCAGCAGTCCGACAGTCCAAGAGACCCAGTACTTC.

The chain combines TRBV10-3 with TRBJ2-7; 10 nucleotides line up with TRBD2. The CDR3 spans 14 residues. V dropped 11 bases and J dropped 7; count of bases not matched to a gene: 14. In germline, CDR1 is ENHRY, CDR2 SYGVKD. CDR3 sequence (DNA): TGTGCCGTAAGCCCCATAGCGGGAGGCTTTGAGCAGTACTTC. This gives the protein CAVSPIAGGFEQYF.

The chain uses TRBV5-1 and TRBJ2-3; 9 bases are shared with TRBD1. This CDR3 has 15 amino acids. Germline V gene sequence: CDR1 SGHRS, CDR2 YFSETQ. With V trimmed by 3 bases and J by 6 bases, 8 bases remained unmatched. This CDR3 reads CASSYGTGSQDTQYF. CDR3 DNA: TGCGCCAGCAGCTACGGGACAGGGAGTCAGGATACGCAGTATTTT.

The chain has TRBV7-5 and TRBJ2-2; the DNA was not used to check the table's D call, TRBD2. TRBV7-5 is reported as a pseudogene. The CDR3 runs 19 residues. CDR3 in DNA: TGTGTCAGAAGCTTACCCCGGGGTAGACGGCCCGCGAACACCGGGGAGCTGTTTTTT. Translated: CVRSLPRGRRPANTGELFF.

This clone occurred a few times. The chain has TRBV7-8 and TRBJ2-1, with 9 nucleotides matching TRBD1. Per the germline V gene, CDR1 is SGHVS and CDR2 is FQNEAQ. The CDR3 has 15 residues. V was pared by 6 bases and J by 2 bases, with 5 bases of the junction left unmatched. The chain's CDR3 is CASRPGTGPYNEQFF. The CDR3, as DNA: TGTGCCAGCAGACCCGGGACAGGGCCCTACAATGAGCAGTTCTTC.

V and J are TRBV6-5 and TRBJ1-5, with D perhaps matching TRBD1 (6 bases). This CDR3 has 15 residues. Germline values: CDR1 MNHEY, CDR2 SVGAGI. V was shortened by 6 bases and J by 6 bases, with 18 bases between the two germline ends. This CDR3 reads CASSTRGSPSQPQHF. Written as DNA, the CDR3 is TGTGCCAGCAGCACCAGGGGATCCCCCAGTCAGCCCCAGCATTTT.

Here the CDR3 reads CASSLRPGQGLDGEQFF. In nucleotides, the CDR3 is TGTGCCAGCAGTTTAAGACCGGGACAGGGGCTAGATGGGGAGCAGTTCTTC. The chain carries TRBV28 and TRBJ2-1; 10 nucleotides line up with TRBD1. CDR3 size: 17 residues. Germline CDR1 MDHEN, CDR2 SYDVKM. V shed 2 bases and J 10 bases; nucleotides not matched to a gene: 14.

CDR3 sequence: CASSLSGSHQPQHF. The CDR3 DNA reads as TGTGCCAGCAGTTTATCAGGGTCCCATCAGCCCCAGCATTTT. The V call is TRBV27, the J call TRBJ1-5, with D hard to call. Trimming took 0 bases from V and 5 from J, leaving 8 bases between them. Germline V CDR1 and CDR2: MNHEY, SMNVEV (reference sequence). The CDR3 sequence is 14 residues long.

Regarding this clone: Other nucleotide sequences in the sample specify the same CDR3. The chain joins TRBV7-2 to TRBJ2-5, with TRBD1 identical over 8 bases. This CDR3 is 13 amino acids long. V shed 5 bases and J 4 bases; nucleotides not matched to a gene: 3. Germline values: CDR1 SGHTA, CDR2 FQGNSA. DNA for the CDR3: TGTGCCAGCAGCCCCGACAGGGGAGAGACCCAGTACTTC. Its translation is CASSPDRGETQYF.

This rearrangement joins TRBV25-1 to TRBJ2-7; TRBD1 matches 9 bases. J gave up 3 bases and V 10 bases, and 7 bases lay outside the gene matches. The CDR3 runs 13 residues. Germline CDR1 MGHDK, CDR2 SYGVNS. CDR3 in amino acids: CATTTGGLYEQYF. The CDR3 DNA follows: TGTGCCACGACGACAGGGGGTCTCTACGAGCAGTACTTC.

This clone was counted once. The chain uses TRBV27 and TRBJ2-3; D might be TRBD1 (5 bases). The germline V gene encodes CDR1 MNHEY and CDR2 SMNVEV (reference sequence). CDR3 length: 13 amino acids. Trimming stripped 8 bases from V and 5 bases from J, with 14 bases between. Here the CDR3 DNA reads TGTGCCAGCTCAGGGAAATGGATAGATACGCAGTATTTT. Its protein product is CASSGKWIDTQYF.

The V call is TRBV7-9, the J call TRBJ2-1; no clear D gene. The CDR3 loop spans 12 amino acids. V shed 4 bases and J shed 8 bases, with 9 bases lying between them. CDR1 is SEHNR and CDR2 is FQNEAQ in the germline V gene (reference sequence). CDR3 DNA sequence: TGTGCCAGCAGCTCGAGCTCCGATGAGCAGTTCTTC. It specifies CASSSSSDEQFF.

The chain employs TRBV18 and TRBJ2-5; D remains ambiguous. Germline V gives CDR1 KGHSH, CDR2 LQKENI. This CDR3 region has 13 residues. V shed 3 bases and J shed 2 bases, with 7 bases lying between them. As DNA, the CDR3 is TGTGCCAGCTCACCCCAGGAACAAGAGACCCAGTACTTC. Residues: CASSPQEQETQYF.

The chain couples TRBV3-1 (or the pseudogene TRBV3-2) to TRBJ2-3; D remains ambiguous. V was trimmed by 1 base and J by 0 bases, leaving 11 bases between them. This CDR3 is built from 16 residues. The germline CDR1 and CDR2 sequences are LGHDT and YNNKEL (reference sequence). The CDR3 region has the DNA TGTGCCAGCAGCCAAGCCTTGGGTTATAGCACAGATACGCAGTATTTT. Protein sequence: CASSQALGYSTDTQYF.